This T cell receptor (beta chain) was retrieved from a study of T cells in tuberculosis. Findings and caveats of the study: Selection depended on which cryopreserved specimens were available. Shorter CDR3-alpha in active tuberculosis partly drove smaller distances.

On this clone: Its antigen is currently unknown.

The CDR3 has 14 amino acids. Germline lookup yields CDR1 SQVTM and CDR2 ANQGSEA. V lost 6 bases and J lost 8; bases outside the gene matches: 9. The data were produced by immunoSEQ multiplex PCR, yet TCRdb's version contains in-frame clones alone and is incomplete. The table shows tens of thousands of clones, with around 90% occurring only once. Time point in this sample: new active TB diagnosis, blood taken before or within 7 days of starting treatment. Each clinical donor contributed on average around 97,000 T cells from unsorted cryopreserved PBMC. The chain uses TRBV29-1 and TRBJ1-6; TRBD1 matches at 8 bases. The receptor's source is an adult with tuberculosis. Some clones in this sample may be carry-over from other donors' samples. The sample was PBMCs, taken at tuberculosis diagnosis. CDR3 loop: CSVSTDRVDSPLHF. CDR3 in DNA: TGCAGCGTCTCTACGGACAGGGTTGATTCACCCCTCCACTTT.